This T cell receptor beta chain was found in a study of T cell responses to AZD1222 COVID-19 vaccine. Study-level points and caveats: Vaccine-related CD4 TCRs covered spike, predominating at 160-218 and 743-854. Compared with day 0, the breadth and depth of the Spike-specific TCR repertoire rose significantly after two doses of AZD1222.

CDR1 is MNHEY, CDR2 SVGAGI, per germline. CDR3 size: 15 residues. The V end was cut by 8 bases, the J end by 1 base, with 17 bases between. For this clone: What it binds is unknown.

Clones were sequenced by immunoSEQ multiplex PCR, and TCRdb holds only the in-frame ones, with some missing. The data hold 110,000 to 150,000 clones, with about 90% observed a single time. The chain has TRBV6-5 and TRBJ2-5; D gene uncertain. This receptor was taken from an adult in good health. The sequencing used peripheral blood, collected on day 0 of AZD1222 vaccination. CDR3 residues: CASAAQIGSQETQYF. Written as DNA, the CDR3 is TGTGCCAGCGCCGCCCAGATCGGATCCCAAGAGACCCAGTACTTC.